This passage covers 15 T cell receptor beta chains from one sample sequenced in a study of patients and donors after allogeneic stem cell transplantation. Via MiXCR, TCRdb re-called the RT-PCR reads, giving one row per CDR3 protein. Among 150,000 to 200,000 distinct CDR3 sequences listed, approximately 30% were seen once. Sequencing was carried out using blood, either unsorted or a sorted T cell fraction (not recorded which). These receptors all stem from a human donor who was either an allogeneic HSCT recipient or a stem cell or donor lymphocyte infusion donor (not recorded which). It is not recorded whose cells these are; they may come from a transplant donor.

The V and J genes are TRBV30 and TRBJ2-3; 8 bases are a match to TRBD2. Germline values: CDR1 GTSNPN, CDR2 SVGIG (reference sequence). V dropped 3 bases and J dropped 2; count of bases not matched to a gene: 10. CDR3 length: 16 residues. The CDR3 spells CAWRIRTSWTTDTQYF. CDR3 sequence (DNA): TGTGCCTGGAGGATCCGGACTAGCTGGACCACAGATACGCAGTATTTT.

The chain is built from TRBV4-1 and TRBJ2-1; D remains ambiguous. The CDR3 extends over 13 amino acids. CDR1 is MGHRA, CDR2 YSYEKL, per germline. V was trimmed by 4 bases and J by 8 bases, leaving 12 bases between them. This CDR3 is CASSPRNDDEQFF. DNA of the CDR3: TGCGCCAGCAGCCCGAGAAATGATGATGAGCAGTTCTTC.

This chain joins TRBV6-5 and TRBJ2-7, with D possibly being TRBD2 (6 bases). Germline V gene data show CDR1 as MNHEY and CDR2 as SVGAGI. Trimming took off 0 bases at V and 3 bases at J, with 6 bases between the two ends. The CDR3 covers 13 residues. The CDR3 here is CASSYSTSYEQYF. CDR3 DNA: TGTGCCAGCAGTTACTCGACTAGCTACGAGCAGTACTTC.

The CDR3 sequence: CASLSGYNQPQHF. In nucleotides, the CDR3 is TGTGCCAGCTTATCAGGATACAATCAGCCCCAGCATTTT. This rearrangement joins TRBV18 to TRBJ1-5; D is uncertain. Trimming pared 7 bases from V and 3 bases from J, leaving 10 bases between. The CDR3 covers 13 residues. In germline, CDR1 is KGHSH, CDR2 LQKENI.

The CDR3 DNA is TGTGCCAGCAGCCCCGCAGGGGCGAACACTGAAGCTTTCTTT. It yields the protein CASSPAGANTEAFF. This chain connects TRBV7-3 to TRBJ1-1, with D perhaps matching TRBD1 (6 bases). Germline V lookup: CDR1 SGHTA, CDR2 FQGTGA. The V and J ends lost 5 bases and 1 base respectively, with 11 bases between them. This CDR3 region has 14 residues. Drawing the rest from reference TRBV7-3 and TRBJ1-1, the complete variable domain is GAGVSQTPSNKVTEKGKYVELRCDPISGHTALYWYRQSLGQGPEFLIYFQGTGAADDSGLPNDRFFAVRPEGSVSTLKIQRTERGDSAVYLCASSPAGANTEAFFGQGTRLTVV.

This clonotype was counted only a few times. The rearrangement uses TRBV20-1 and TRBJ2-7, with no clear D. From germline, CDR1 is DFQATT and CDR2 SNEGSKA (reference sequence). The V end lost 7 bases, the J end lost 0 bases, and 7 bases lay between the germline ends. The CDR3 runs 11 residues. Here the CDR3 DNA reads TGCAGTGTGGTAAGCTCCTACGAGCAGTACTTC. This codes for CSVVSSYEQYF.

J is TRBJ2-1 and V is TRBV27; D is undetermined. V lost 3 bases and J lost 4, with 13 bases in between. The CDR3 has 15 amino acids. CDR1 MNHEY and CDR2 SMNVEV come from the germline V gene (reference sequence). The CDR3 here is CASSFQRQRYNEQFF. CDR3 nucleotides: TGTGCCAGCAGTTTCCAGCGCCAACGGTACAATGAGCAGTTCTTC.

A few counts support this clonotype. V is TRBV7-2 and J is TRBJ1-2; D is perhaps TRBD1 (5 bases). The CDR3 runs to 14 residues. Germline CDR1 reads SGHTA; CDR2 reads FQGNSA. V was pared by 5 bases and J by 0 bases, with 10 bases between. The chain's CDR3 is CASSVMGPNYGYTF. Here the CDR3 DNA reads TGTGCCAGCAGCGTTATGGGACCTAACTATGGCTACACCTTC.

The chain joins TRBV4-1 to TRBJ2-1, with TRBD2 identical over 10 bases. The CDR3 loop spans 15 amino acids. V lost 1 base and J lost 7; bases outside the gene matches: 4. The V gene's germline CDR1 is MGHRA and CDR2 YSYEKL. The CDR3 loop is CASSQGAGGQNEQFF. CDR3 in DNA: TGCGCCAGCAGCCAAGGAGCGGGAGGGCAAAATGAGCAGTTCTTC.

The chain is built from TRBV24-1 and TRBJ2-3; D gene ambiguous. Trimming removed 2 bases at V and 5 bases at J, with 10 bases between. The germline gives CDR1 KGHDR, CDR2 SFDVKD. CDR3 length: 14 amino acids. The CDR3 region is CATSDSGWGDTQYF. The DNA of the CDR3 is TGTGCCACCAGTGATTCCGGGTGGGGAGATACGCAGTATTTT.

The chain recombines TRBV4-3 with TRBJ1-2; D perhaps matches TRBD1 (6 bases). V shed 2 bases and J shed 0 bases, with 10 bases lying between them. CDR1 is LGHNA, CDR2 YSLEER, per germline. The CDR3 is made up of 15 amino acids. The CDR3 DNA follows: TGCGCCAGCAGCCAAAGAGGGGGATCTAACTATGGCTACACCTTC. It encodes CASSQRGGSNYGYTF.

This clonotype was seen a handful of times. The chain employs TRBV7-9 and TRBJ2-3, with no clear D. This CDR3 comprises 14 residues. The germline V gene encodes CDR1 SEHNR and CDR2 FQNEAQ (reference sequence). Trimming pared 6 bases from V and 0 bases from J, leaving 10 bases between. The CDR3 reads CASRRLSSTDTQYF. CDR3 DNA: TGTGCCAGCAGGAGACTCAGTAGCACAGATACGCAGTATTTT. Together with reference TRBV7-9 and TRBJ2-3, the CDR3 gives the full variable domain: DTGVSQNPRHKITKRGQNVTFRCDPISEHNRLYWYRQTLGQGPEFLTYFQNEAQLEKSRLLSDRFSAERPKGSFSTLEIQRTEQGDSAMYLCASRRLSSTDTQYFGPGTRLTVL.

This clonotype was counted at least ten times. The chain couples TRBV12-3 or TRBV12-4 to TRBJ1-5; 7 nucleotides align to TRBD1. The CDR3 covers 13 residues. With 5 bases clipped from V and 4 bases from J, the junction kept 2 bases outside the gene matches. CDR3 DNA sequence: TGTGCCAGCAGTGGGACAGTGAATCAGCCCCAGCATTTT. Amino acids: CASSGTVNQPQHF.

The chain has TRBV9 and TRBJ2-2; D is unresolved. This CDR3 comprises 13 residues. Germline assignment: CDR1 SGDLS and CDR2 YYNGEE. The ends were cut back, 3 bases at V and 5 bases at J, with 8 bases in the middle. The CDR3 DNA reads TGTGCCAGCAGCGGGCGGAGTACCGGGGAGCTGTTTTTT. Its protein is CASSGRSTGELFF. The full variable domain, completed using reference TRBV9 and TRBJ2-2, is DSGVTQTPKHLITATGQRVTLRCSPRSGDLSVYWYQQSLDQGLQFLIQYYNGEERAKGNILERFSAQQFPDLHSELNLSSLELGDSALYFCASSGRSTGELFFGEGSRLTVL.

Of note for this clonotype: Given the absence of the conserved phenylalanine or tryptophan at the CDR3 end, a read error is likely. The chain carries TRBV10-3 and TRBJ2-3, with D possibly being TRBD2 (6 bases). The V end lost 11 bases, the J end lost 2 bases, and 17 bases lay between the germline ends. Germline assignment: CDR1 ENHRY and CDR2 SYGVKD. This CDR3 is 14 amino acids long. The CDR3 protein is CASSRDSTTDTQYL. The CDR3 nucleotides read TGTGCCTCCAGCCGGGACTCCACCACAGATACGCAGTATTTG.